The entry below describes one TCR beta chain. Its cognate antigen has yet to be identified. No quality values exist for individual bases; no much larger clone is one base distant. The germline V gene sets CDR1 to SGHVS and CDR2 to FNYEAQ. The CDR3 measures 15 amino acids from cysteine to phenylalanine. Only the CDR3 region is kept as DNA, spanning 45 bases read in frame from base 1. V lost 3 bases and J lost 2 bases, and the count of bases not matched to a germline gene is 5. In the prospective study, participants were about 18 to 90 years old, resided in about two dozen geographic areas of the United States, and were enrolled through a virtual design. Cohort assignment in the prospective study relied on participant-reported clinical history from a screening survey and a study questionnaire. For ImmuneRACE Cohort 3, a participant was defined as recovered based on two consecutive negative NP/OP PCR tests, clearance by a healthcare professional, or resolution of symptoms. In the prospective study, whole blood, serum and a nasopharyngeal or oropharyngeal swab were collected from each participant by mobile phlebotomists. Participants in the prospective study had the option to provide additional blood draws and questionnaires over a roughly two-month period. Before DNA extraction, prospective study blood samples were shipped either frozen or at room temperature.

The data belong to a study of blood T cell repertoires in COVID-19 (dated by TCRdb to the early 2020s). Some background on the complete study: Collaborator samples came from the United States, Italy and Spain and covered acute and convalescent phases of COVID-19. The prospective study material was composed of cDNA or gDNA derived from T cells, B-cell-depleted T cells, or PBMCs. Deeply sampled blood TCRbeta repertoires from subjects exposed to, actively infected with, or recovered from COVID-19 were included in the dataset. The repertoires were released in a freely available public database meant as a resource for research on the immune response to SARS-CoV-2. Samples were obtained from the ongoing ImmuneRACE study (first 160 participants) and from 1,254 subjects provided by 6 global collaborators. A de-identified subject ID, COVID-19 status, age in years and sex were almost always included in the sample metadata. Where available, HLA class I and class II types were obtained from metadata supplied by the sample provider rather than from assay-based typing. Overall study results and their limits: The quantity of clinical and demographic metadata differed by source and by participant and was supplied without curation.

TCRbeta CDR3 regions were amplified from genomic DNA using the immunoSEQ Assay, a bias-controlled multiplex PCR. Per the original workflow: The number of nucleated cells in each sample was estimated by amplification of reference gene primers within the assay. Sequence reads were collapsed and filtered to measure the absolute abundance of every unique TCRbeta CDR3 rearrangement. For each sample, productive Simpson clonality was calculated as the square root of Simpson's diversity index over productive rearrangements. As stored in TCRdb, this immuneACCESS dataset retains in-frame rearrangements with V and J assigned. A fraction of the clones does not appear; measured against another copy, unresolved V genes explain less than half of the discrepancy, and the remainder lacks a known reason. Clone size and the V and J calls come from that table; the DNA yielded D and trimming. In all, the sample holds hundreds of thousands of clones, and approximately 88% of those were seen once. The top ten hold about 6.1% of the sample.

This TCR was recovered from a woman aged 40 to 49 who had recovered from COVID-19. The rearrangement combines TRBV7-6 with TRBJ2-7, with 9 bases matching TRBD2. Sequenced sample: PBMCs or T cells enriched from blood (not recorded which). The CDR3 protein: CASSLRLAETYEQYF. The sequence in DNA is TGTGCCAGCAGCTTGAGACTAGCGGAGACCTACGAGCAGTACTTC.